This T cell receptor beta chain stems from a study of graft-versus-host responses after intestinal transplantation. Background on the study: Uniformly, recipients were administered anti-thymocyte globulin induction with subsequent tacrolimus and steroids for around three years.

Assay: immunoSEQ multiplex PCR; the TCRdb copy retains only in-frame clones and omits some. The table records tens of thousands of clones, roughly 87% of them present only once. Germline CDR1 MNHNS, CDR2 SASEGT. CDR3 length: 13 amino acids. The V segment lost 10 bases and the J segment 2 bases; nucleotides outside the gene matches: 8. Remarks on this clone: Antigen unknown.

The receptor comes from a human donor who received an intestinal transplant. The sample was unstimulated CD8+ T cells sorted from spleen or lymph node cells, taken before intestinal transplant. The chain has TRBV6-1 and TRBJ2-7, with 7 bases matching TRBD1. The CDR3 DNA follows: TGTGCCACCCCGCGTGGGACAGCCTACGAGCAGTACTTC. Translated, it gives CATPRGTAYEQYF.